Listed below are T cell receptor beta chains from one sample, sequenced in a study of shared clonotypes between healthy human individuals. The table came from immunoSEQ multiplex PCR; TCRdb's copy has only in-frame clones and leaves some out. The data contain some 1.1 million clones, around 77% of them seen just once; the ten biggest clones take up roughly 0.9%. Sample: memory CD4+ T cells from PBMCs. The receptors shown here come from a man aged 18 to 29 in good health. Some clones in this sample may be carry-over from other donors' samples. CDR3s include the opening cysteine and the closing phenylalanine or tryptophan. D genes are given only for firm matches. A clone size is listed for some rows: how often the clone was seen (once, few, many), or a class if it is expanded.

TRBV9	-	-	TRBJ2-5	TGTGCCAGCAGCTTCGACCCCTCTAGCCAAGAGACCCAGTACTTC	CASSFDPSSQETQYF
TRBV27	-	TRBD1	TRBJ1-1	TGTGCCAGCAGTTTATTCGCCTACAGGGGGATGAACACTGAAGCTTTCTTT	CASSLFAYRGMNTEAFF
TRBV11-2	many	TRBD1	TRBJ1-2	TGTGCCAGCAGCCCCGCTGGGGACAGGGGCTCTAACTATGGCTACACCTTC	CASSPAGDRGSNYGYTF
TRBV11-2	-	TRBD2	TRBJ2-7	TGTGCCAGCAGCTACAGCGGGAGCTCCTACGAGCAGTACTTC	CASSYSGSSYEQYF
TRBV18	few	-	TRBJ2-1	TGTGCCAGCTCACCGCCTCGTCGCTCCTACAATGAGCAGTTCTTC	CASSPPRRSYNEQFF
TRBV5-1	-	-	TRBJ1-1	TGCGCCAGCAGCGCACAGGGTCAGCACACTGAAGCTTTCTTT	CASSAQGQHTEAFF
TRBV5-1	-	TRBD1	TRBJ2-2	TGCGCCAGCAGCTTGGGACAGGGGATGACCGGGGAGCTGTTTTTT	CASSLGQGMTGELFF
TRBV11-2	-	-	TRBJ2-3	TGTGCCAGCAGCTTAACATTAAGCGCTAGCACAGATACGCAGTATTTT	CASSLTLSASTDTQYF
TRBV11-2	few	-	TRBJ1-2	TGTGCCAGCAGCCCTCGGGACATCCTACGGAGCAACTATGGCTACACCTTC	CASSPRDILRSNYGYTF
TRBV28	-	TRBD1	TRBJ2-1	TGTGCCAGCATTGGGACAGCCGCCCAAATCGAAAACAATGAGCAGTTCTTC	CASIGTAAQIENNEQFF
TRBV7-3	-	-	TRBJ2-2	TGTGCCAGCAGCCTCCTAGGGGGGGCGACCGGGGAGCTGTTTTTT	CASSLLGGATGELFF
TRBV18	-	-	TRBJ2-1	TGTGCCAGCTCACGTGGGACCCTGGGGAGTGAGCAGTTCTTC	CASSRGTLGSEQFF
TRBV6-4	-	-	TRBJ1-5	TGTGCCAGCAACAGACCCTATAGCAATCAGCCCCAGCATTTT	CASNRPYSNQPQHF
TRBV9	few	-	TRBJ2-3	TGTGCCAGCAGCGCAATGACAGACGGGGTATCCGATACGCAGTATTTT	CASSAMTDGVSDTQYF
TRBV9	-	-	TRBJ2-1	TGTGCCAGCAGCGTAGCTGCGCGTCTGGATGAGCAGTTCTTC	CASSVAARLDEQFF
TRBV14	once	-	TRBJ1-1	TGTGCCAGCAGCCATGGGTTCGTTGGCACTGAAGCTTTCTTT	CASSHGFVGTEAFF
TRBV27	-	-	TRBJ2-2	TGTGCCAGCGCGTACAGGGAAGCCGGGGAGCTGTTTTTT	CASAYREAGELFF
TRBV7-2	-	TRBD1	TRBJ1-2	TGTGCCAGCAGCGTTTTGACAGGGAGCTATGGCTACACCTTC	CASSVLTGSYGYTF
TRBV18	-	-	TRBJ1-4	TGTGCCAGCTCACCACGGGAAAAACTGTTTTTT	CASSPREKLFF
TRBV6-5	-	-	TRBJ1-3	TGTGCCAGCATAGGGGGGTTAAACACCATATATTTT	CASIGGLNTIYF
TRBV5-1	-	TRBD1	TRBJ2-5	TGCGCCAGCAGCTTGGGGCAGGGGGCTTGGGAGACCCAGTACTTC	CASSLGQGAWETQYF
TRBV19	-	-	TRBJ2-3	TGTGCCAGTAACCTGGGGGGACGCACAGATACGCAGTATTTT	CASNLGGRTDTQYF
TRBV5-5	-	TRBD1	TRBJ1-4	TGTGCCAGCAGCGGGGGACAGGGATATGAAAAACTGTTTTTT	CASSGGQGYEKLFF